This entry features one TCR beta chain sequence. The source of the sample is a study of T cell changes during pregnancy in multiple sclerosis. Profiled with immunoSEQ multiplex PCR; TCRdb holds only in-frame clones, not every one. Of tens of thousands of clones listed, around 92% are singletons. The TCR was taken from a female donor with multiple sclerosis, enrolled in a pregnancy study. The material sequenced was CD4+ T cells from peripheral blood mononuclear cells, taken after pregnancy.

The CDR3 reads CASSLGAQKRGTGELFF. DNA of the CDR3: TGCGCCAGCAGCTTGGGAGCCCAGAAGCGGGGCACCGGGGAGCTGTTTTTT. This chain links TRBV5-1 with TRBJ2-2; 7 bases are a match to TRBD2. The germline V gene encodes CDR1 SGHRS and CDR2 YFSETQ. The V gene end was trimmed by 0 bases and the J gene end by 4 bases; junction bases not matched to a gene: 9. CDR3 length: 17 amino acids.